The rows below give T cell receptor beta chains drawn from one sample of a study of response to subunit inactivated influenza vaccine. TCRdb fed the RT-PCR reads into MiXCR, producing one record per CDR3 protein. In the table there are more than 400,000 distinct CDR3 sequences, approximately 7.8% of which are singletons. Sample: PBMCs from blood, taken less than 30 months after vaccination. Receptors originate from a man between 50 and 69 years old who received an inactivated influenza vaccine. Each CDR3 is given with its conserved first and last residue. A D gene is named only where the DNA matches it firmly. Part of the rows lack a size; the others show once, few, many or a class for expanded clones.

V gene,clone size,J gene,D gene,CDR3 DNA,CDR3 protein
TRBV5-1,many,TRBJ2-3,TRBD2,TGCGCCAGCAGCTGGGGGACTAGCGGGGATTCAGATACGCAGTATTTT,CASSWGTSGDSDTQYF
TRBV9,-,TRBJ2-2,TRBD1,TGTGCCAGCAGCGTAGCAGGGGGCGCGGAGACCGGGGAGCTGTTTTTT,CASSVAGGAETGELFF
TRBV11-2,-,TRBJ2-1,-,TGTGCCAGCAGCTTAGGCAGGGTTGCTCGCTACAATGAGCAGTTCTTC,CASSLGRVARYNEQFF
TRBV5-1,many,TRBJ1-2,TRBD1,TGTGCCAGCAGCCCGGGACAGGGGAGCTATGGCTACACCTTC,CASSPGQGSYGYTF
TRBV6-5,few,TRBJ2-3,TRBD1,TGTGCCAGCAGTTACTCTGGGACAGGATACACAGATACGCAGTATTTT,CASSYSGTGYTDTQYF
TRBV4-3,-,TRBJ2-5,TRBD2,TGCGCCAGCAGCCAAAGGACTAGAGGCGAGACCCAGTACTTC,CASSQRTRGETQYF
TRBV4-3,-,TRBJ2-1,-,TGCGCCAGCAGCCAAGATAAGGAATACAATGAGCAGTTCTTC,CASSQDKEYNEQFF
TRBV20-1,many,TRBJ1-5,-,TGCAGTGCAACAACCGGGACAAGCAATCAGCCCCAGCATTTT,CSATTGTSNQPQHF
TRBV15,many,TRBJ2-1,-,TGTGCCACCAGCAGAATCTCTCGGGCGGGTGAGCAGTTCTTC,CATSRISRAGEQFF
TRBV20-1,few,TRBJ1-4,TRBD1,TGCAGTGCACACAGGGGGCCGGGTAATGAAAAACTGTTTTTT,CSAHRGPGNEKLFF
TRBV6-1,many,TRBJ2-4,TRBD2,TGTGCCAGCAGCGAATTAGCGGGAGGGCAAAACATTCAGTACTTC,CASSELAGGQNIQYF
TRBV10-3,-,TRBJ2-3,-,TGTGCCATCAGCCACTACCGGGAAGCCACTAGCACAGATACGCAGTATTTT,CAISHYREATSTDTQYF